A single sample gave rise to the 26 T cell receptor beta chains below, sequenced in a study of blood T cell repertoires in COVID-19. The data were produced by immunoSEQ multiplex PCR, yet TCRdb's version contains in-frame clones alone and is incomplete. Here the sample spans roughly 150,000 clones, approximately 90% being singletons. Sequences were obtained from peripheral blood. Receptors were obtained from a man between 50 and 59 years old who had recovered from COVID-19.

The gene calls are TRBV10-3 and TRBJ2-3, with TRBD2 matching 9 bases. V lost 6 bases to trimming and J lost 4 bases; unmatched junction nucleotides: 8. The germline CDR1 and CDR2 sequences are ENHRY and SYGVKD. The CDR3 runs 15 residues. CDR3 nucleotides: TGTGCCATCAGGAAGACTAGCGGAATAGCAGATACGCAGTATTTT. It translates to CAIRKTSGIADTQYF.

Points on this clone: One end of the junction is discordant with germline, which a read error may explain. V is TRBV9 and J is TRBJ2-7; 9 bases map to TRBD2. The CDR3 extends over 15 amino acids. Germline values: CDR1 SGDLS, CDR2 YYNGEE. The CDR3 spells CASSSTGTSSHEQYF. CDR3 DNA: TGTGCCAGCAGCTCCACCGGGACTAGCTCCCACGAGCAGTACTTC.

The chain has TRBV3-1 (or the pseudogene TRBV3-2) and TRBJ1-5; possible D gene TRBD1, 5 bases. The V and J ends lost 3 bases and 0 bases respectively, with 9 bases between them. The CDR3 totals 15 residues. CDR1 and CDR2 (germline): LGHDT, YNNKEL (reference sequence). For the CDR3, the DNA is TGTGCCAGCAGCCACGGGGGGAATAGCAATCAGCCCCAGCATTTT. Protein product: CASSHGGNSNQPQHF.

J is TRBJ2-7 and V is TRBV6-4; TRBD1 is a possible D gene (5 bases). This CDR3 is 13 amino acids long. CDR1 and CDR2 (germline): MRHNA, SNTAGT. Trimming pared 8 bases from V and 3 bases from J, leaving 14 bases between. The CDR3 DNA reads TGTGCCAGCCCTTGGAGACAGATCTACGAGCAGTACTTC. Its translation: CASPWRQIYEQYF.

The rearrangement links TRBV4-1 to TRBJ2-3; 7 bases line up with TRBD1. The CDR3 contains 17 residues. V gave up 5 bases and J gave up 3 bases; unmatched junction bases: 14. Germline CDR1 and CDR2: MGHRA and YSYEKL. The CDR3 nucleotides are TGCGCCAGCAGCAAAACAAAGACAGGGATTGGGACAGATACGCAGTATTTT. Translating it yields CASSKTKTGIGTDTQYF.

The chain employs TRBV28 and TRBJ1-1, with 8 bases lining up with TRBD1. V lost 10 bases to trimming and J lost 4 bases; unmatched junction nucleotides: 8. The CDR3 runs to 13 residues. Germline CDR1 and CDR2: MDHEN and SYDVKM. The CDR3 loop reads CAIEQGEITEAFF. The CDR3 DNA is TGTGCCATCGAACAGGGGGAAATCACTGAAGCTTTCTTT.

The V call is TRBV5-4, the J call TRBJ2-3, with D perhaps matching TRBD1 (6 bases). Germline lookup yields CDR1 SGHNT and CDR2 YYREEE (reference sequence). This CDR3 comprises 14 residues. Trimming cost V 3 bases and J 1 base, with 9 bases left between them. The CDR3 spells CASSSRQGTDTQYF. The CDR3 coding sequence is TGTGCCAGCAGCTCTAGACAGGGCACAGATACGCAGTATTTT.

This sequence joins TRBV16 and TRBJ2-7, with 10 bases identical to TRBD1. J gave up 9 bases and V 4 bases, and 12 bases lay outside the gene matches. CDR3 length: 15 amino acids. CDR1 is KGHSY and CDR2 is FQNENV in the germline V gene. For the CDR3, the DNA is TGTGCCAGCAGCCCCCCCGGGACAGGGGAATCGGGGCAGTACTTC. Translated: CASSPPGTGESGQYF.

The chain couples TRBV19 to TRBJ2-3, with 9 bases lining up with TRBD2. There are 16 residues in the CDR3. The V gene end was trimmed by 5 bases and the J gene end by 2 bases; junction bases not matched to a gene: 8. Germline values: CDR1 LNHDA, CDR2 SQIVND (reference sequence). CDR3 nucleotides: TGTGCCAGTAGTTTCAATGGACTAGCGAACACAGATACGCAGTATTTT. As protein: CASSFNGLANTDTQYF. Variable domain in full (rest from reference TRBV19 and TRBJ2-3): DGGITQSPKYLFRKEGQNVTLSCEQNLNHDAMYWYRQDPGQGLRLIYYSQIVNDFQKGDIAEGYSVSREKKESFPLTVTSAQKNPTAFYLCASSFNGLANTDTQYFGPGTRLTVL.

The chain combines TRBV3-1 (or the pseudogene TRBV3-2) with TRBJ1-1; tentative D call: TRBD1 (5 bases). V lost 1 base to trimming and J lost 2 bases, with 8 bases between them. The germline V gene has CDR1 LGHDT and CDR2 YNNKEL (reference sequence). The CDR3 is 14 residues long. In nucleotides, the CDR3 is TGTGCCAGCAGCCAAGCTGACAGAAACACTGAAGCTTTCTTT. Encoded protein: CASSQADRNTEAFF.

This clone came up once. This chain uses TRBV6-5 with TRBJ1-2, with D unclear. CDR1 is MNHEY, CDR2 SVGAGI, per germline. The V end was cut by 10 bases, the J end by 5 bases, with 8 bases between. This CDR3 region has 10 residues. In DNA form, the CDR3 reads TGTGCCACGGGTGGGTATGGCTACACCTTC. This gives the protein CATGGYGYTF.

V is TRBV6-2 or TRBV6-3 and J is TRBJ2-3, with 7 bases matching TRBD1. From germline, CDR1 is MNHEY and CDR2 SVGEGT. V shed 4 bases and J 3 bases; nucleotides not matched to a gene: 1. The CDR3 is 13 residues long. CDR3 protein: CASSSTGTDTQYF. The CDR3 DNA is TGTGCCAGCAGTTCGACAGGGACAGATACGCAGTATTTT.

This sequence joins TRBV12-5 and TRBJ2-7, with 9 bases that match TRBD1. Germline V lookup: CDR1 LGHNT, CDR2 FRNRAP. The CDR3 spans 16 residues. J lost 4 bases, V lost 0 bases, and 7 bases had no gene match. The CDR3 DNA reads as TGTGCTAGTGGTTTGGTAATGGGACAGGGTAGATACGAGCAGTACTTC. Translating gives CASGLVMGQGRYEQYF.

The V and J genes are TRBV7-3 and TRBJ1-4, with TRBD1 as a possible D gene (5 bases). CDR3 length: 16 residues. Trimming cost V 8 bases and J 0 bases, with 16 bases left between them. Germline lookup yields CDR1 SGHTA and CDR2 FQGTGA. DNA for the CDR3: TGTGCCAGCGACTCAAAGGGGTCATCAACTAATGAAAAACTGTTTTTT. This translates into CASDSKGSSTNEKLFF.

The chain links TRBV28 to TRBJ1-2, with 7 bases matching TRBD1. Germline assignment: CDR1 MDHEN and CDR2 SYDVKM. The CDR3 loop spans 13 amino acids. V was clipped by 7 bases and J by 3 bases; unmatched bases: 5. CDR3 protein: CASITTGHYGYTF. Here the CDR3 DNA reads TGTGCCAGCATCACGACAGGGCACTATGGCTACACCTTC.

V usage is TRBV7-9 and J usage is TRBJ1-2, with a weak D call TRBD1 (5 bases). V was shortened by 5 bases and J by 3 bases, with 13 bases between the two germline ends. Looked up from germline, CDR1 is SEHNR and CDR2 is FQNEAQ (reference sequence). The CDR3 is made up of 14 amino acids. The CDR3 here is CASSKDGAHYGYTF. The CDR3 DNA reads TGTGCCAGCAGCAAGGATGGGGCTCACTATGGCTACACCTTC.

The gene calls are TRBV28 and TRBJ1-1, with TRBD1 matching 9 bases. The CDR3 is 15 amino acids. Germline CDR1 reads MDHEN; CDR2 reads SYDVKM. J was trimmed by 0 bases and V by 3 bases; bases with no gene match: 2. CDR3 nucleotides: TGTGCCAGCAGTTTGACAGGGGGGTTGAACACTGAAGCTTTCTTT. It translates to CASSLTGGLNTEAFF.

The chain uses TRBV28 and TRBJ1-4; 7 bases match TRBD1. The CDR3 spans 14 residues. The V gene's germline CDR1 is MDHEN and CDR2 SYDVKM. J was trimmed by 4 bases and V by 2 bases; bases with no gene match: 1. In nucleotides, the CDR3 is TGTGCCAGCAGTTTAGACAGGGTTAATGAAAAACTGTTTTTT. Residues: CASSLDRVNEKLFF. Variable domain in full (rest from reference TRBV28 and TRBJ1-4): DVKVTQSSRYLVKRTGEKVFLECVQDMDHENMFWYRQDPGLGLRLIYFSYDVKMKEKGDIPEGYSVSREKKERFSLILESASTNQTSMYLCASSLDRVNEKLFFGSGTQLSVL.

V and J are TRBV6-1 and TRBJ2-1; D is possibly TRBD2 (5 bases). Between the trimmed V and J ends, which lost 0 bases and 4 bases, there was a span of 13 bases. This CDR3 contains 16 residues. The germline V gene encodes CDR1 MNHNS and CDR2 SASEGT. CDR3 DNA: TGTGCCAGCAGTGAAGCGCTATCCCAGCGGTACAATGAGCAGTTCTTC. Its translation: CASSEALSQRYNEQFF.

In nucleotides, the CDR3 is TGTGCCATCCAGGACAGGGGCGGCTATGGCTACACCTTC. It codes for CAIQDRGGYGYTF. The chain combines TRBV2 with TRBJ1-2, with 9 bases lining up with TRBD1. The CDR3 length is 13 residues. The germline V gene has CDR1 SNHLY and CDR2 FYNNEI. Trimming cost V 10 bases and J 4 bases; bases outside gene matches: 7. Full variable domain (rest looked up from reference TRBV2 and TRBJ1-2): EPEVTQTPSHQVTQMGQEVILRCVPISNHLYFYWYRQILGQKVEFLVSFYNNEISEKSEIFDDQFSVERPDGSNFTLKIRSTKLEDSAMYFCAIQDRGGYGYTFGSGTRLTVV.

CDR3 in amino acids: CASSIAGRAHGYTF. The DNA for the CDR3 is TGTGCCAGTAGTATAGCAGGGAGGGCCCATGGCTACACCTTC. The V call is TRBV19, the J call TRBJ1-2, with D perhaps matching TRBD1 (5 bases). The CDR3 sequence is 14 residues long. Per the germline V gene, CDR1 is LNHDA and CDR2 is SQIVND (reference sequence). V lost 1 base to trimming and J lost 6 bases, with 12 bases between them. The full variable domain, with the rest looked up from reference TRBV19 and TRBJ1-2, is DGGITQSPKYLFRKEGQNVTLSCEQNLNHDAMYWYRQDPGQGLRLIYYSQIVNDFQKGDIAEGYSVSREKKESFPLTVTSAQKNPTAFYLCASSIAGRAHGYTFGSGTRLTVV.

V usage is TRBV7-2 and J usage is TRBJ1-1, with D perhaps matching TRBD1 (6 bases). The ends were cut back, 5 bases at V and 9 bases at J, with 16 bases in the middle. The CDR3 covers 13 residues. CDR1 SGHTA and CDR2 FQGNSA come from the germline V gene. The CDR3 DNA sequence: TGTGCCAGCAGCCGGGACACCCAAAAAAAAGCTTTCTTT. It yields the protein CASSRDTQKKAFF.

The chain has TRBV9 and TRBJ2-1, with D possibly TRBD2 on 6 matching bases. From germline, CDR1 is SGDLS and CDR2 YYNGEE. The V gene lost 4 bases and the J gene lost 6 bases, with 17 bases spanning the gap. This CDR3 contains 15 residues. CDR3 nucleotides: TGTGCCAGCAGCCGTACCGGTGGGGGGATCAATGAGCAGTTCTTC. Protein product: CASSRTGGGINEQFF.

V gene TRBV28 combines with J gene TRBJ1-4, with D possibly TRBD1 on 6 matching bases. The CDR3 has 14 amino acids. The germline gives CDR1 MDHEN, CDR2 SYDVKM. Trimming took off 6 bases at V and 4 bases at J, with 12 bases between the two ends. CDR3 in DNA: TGTGCCAGCAGCTCCAGGGGTTTTAATGAAAAACTGTTTTTT. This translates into CASSSRGFNEKLFF. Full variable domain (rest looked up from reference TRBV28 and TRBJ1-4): DVKVTQSSRYLVKRTGEKVFLECVQDMDHENMFWYRQDPGLGLRLIYFSYDVKMKEKGDIPEGYSVSREKKERFSLILESASTNQTSMYLCASSSRGFNEKLFFGSGTQLSVL.

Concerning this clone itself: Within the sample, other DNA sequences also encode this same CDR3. DNA of the CDR3: TGTGCCAGCAGTTTGGGGCAGGTCTACAATGAGCAGTTCTTC. Its protein product is CASSLGQVYNEQFF. This chain connects TRBV27 to TRBJ2-1; maybe TRBD1 (5 bases). The CDR3 is 14 amino acids. CDR1 is MNHEY, CDR2 SMNVEV, per germline (reference sequence). V lost 3 bases and J 3 bases, leaving 9 bases between the germline ends.

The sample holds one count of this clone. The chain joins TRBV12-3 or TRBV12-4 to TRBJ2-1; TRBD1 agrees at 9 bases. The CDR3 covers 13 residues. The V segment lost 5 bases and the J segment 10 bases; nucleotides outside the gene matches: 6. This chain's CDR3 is CASSAGTGREQFF. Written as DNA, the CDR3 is TGTGCCAGCAGTGCCGGGACAGGGAGGGAGCAGTTCTTC.